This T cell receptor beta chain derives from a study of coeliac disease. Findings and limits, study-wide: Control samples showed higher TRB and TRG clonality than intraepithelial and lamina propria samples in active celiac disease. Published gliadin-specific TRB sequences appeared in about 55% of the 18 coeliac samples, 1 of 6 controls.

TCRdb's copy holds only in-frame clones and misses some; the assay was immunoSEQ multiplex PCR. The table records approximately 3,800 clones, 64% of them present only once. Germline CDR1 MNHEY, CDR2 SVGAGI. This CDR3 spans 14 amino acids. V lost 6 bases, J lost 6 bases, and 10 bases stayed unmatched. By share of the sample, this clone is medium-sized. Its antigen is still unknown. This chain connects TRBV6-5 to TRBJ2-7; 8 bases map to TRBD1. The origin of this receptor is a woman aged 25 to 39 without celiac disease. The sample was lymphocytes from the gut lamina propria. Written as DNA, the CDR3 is TGTGCCAGCAGCCGTACAGGGGGATCCGGCGAGCAGTACTTC. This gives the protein CASSRTGGSGEQYF.